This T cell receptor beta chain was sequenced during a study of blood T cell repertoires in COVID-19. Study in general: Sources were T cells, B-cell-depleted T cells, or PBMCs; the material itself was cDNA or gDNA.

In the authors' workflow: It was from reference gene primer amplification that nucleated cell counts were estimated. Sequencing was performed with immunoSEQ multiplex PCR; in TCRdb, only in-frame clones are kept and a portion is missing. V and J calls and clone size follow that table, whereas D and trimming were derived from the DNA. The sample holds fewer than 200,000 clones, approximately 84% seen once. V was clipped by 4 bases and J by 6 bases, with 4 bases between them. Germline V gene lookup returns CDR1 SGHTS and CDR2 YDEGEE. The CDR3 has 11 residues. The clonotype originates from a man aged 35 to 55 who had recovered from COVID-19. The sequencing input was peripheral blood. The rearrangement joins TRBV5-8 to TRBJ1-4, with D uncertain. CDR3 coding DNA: TGTGCCAGCAGCCCTGATGAAAAACTGTTTTTT. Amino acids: CASSPDEKLFF.